Below, one TCR beta chain is given with its context. What it binds is unknown. Treatment in this sample: roughly 10-day PBMC culture with coronavirus spike peptide pools or control peptides (ViraFEST assay). ViraFEST used peptide pools to expand antigen-specific T cells, then sequenced TCRs. Per-well cultures of some 2 million PBMCs received about 10 IU/ml IL-2 and 10 ug/ml peptide pools. The data belong to a study of vaccination and CD4 T cells after COVID-19. As for the study in general: The interval from dose two to post-vaccine sampling had a median of 72 days, and it ranged from 14 to 241. Each control was exposed to a CEFX pool, an HIV-1 Nef pool, or no peptide at all.

The Oncomine TCR Beta short-read assay sequenced DNA from cultured CD4+ T cells. TCRdb ran MiXCR on the PCR reads and lists one entry per CDR3 protein. In the table there are tens of thousands of distinct CDR3 sequences, around 48% of which are singletons. The ends were cut back, 2 bases at V and 0 bases at J, with 14 bases in the middle. Germline CDR1 and CDR2: MDHEN and SYDVKM. The CDR3 sequence is 17 residues long. The sample was CD4+ T cells from blood, cultured in vitro. This rearrangement joins TRBV28 to TRBJ1-5; tentative D call: TRBD1 (5 bases). The sequence derives from a human donor who had recovered from COVID-19. The CDR3 is CASSLQTAPYSNQPQHF. CDR3 DNA: TGTGCCAGCAGTTTACAGACAGCCCCCTATAGCAATCAGCCCCAGCATTTT.